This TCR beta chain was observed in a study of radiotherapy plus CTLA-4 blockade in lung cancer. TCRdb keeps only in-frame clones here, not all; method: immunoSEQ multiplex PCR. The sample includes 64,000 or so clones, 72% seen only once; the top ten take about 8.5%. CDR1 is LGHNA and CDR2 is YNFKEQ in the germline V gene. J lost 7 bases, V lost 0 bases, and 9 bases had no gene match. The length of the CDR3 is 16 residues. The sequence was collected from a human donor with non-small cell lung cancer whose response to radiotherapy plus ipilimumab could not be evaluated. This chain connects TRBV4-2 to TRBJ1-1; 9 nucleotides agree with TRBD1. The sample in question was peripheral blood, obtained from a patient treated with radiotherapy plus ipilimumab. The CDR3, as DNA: TGTGCCAGCAGCCAAGATTCCCGGGACAGGGCGCGTGAAGCTTTCTTT. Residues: CASSQDSRDRAREAFF.